Presented here are 5 T cell receptor beta chains from one specimen sequenced in a study of neurological immune-mediated disorders. Via MiXCR, TCRdb re-called the 5' RACE reads, giving one row per CDR3 protein. Found here are 100,000 to 150,000 distinct CDR3 sequences, roughly 3.4% of them singletons; the top ten hold roughly 1.3%. The specimen was PBMCs. The receptor source for this set is a woman in her thirties with multiple sclerosis.

The sample holds many counts of this clonotype. The CDR3 nucleotides are TGTGCCAGCAGCGTAGGGGCAGGGAACTACGAGCAGTACTTC. Translating gives CASSVGAGNYEQYF. The chain has TRBV9 and TRBJ2-7; D may be TRBD1 (5 bases). There are 14 residues in the CDR3. The V and J ends lost 0 bases and 3 bases respectively, with 10 bases between them. In germline, CDR1 is SGDLS, CDR2 YYNGEE.

This clonotype has a count of ten or more. The V and J genes are TRBV12-3 or TRBV12-4 and TRBJ2-2; TRBD1 is a possible D gene (5 bases). The CDR3 has 18 residues. Deletions cut 6 bases from V and 3 bases from J, with 23 bases between. In DNA, the CDR3 is TGTGCCAGCAGCCTTCCTTGGGGCTCCGGAAGGGACACCGGGGAGCTGTTTTTT. Translation gives CASSLPWGSGRDTGELFF.

This clonotype was counted many times. The rearrangement uses TRBV7-2 and TRBJ2-1, with 10 bases fitting TRBD2. This CDR3 is 14 amino acids long. J was trimmed by 9 bases and V by 2 bases; bases with no gene match: 4. The germline gives CDR1 SGHTA, CDR2 FQGNSA. CDR3 region: CASSLTGLAREQFF. The CDR3 nucleotides are TGTGCCAGCAGCTTAACGGGACTAGCGCGTGAGCAGTTCTTC.

This clonotype was seen many times. The chain is built from TRBV14 and TRBJ1-5; tentatively, D is TRBD1 (5 bases). The CDR3 covers 13 residues. CDR1 is SGHDN and CDR2 is FVKESK in the germline V gene. Trimming stripped 1 base from V and 9 bases from J, with 10 bases between. The CDR3 reads CASSQGGGAPQHF. Here the CDR3 DNA reads TGTGCCAGCAGCCAAGGGGGGGGAGCGCCCCAGCATTTT.

This clonotype showed up many times. J is TRBJ1-2 and V is TRBV20-1; D gene uncertain. The CDR3 runs 12 residues. The V end was cut by 2 bases, the J end by 4 bases, with 8 bases between. The germline gives CDR1 DFQATT, CDR2 SNEGSKA (reference sequence). DNA of the CDR3: TGCAGTGCTAGATGGACGGGCTATGGCTACACCTTC. This sequence encodes CSARWTGYGYTF.